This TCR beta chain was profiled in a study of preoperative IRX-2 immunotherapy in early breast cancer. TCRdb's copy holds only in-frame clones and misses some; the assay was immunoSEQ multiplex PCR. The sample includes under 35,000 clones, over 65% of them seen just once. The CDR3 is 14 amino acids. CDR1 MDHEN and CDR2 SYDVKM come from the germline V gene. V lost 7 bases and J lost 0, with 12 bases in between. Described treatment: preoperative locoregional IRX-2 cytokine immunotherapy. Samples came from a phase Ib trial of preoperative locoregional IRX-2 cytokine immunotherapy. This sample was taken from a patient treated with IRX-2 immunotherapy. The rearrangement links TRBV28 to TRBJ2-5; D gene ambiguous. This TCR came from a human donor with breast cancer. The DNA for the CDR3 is TGTGCCAGCACCGGACCCAGGTACCAAGAGACCCAGTACTTC. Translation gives CASTGPRYQETQYF.